These 8 T cell receptor beta chains came from one sample sequenced in a study of beta chain features in type 1 diabetes. Study-wide findings and caveats: Patients with Type 1 diabetes showed moderately but significantly shorter TCRB CDR3s in all four CD4+ subsets.

Expressed TCRB transcripts were sequenced after all isolated RNA was converted to cDNA. Some clones are missing from TCRdb's copy, which holds only in-frame ones; the method was immunoSEQ multiplex PCR. This sample has over 600,000 clones, with around 12% found just once. The antigens of these receptors remain unknown. Sequenced material: naive CD4+ T cells from blood. The receptors come from a man younger than 40 with type 1 diabetes.

The CDR3 DNA follows: TGTGCCAGCAGCTCCCGATCCGACCTTAGCGCAGATACGCAGTATTTT. Translation gives CASSSRSDLSADTQYF. The chain employs TRBV9 and TRBJ2-3; possible D gene TRBD2, 5 bases. Germline V CDR1 and CDR2: SGDLS, YYNGEE. CDR3 length: 16 residues. The V gene lost 4 bases and the J gene lost 4 bases, with 19 bases spanning the gap.

This clone was seen more than once but under ten times. The chain employs TRBV12-5 and TRBJ2-5, with a weak D call TRBD1 (5 bases). Germline CDR1 reads LGHNT; CDR2 reads FRNRAP. The V gene lost 6 bases and the J gene lost 2 bases, with 10 bases spanning the gap. The CDR3 is 13 amino acids. The CDR3 region is CASGIRQQETQYF. Written as DNA, the CDR3 is TGTGCTAGTGGAATTCGACAGCAAGAGACCCAGTACTTC.

The chain combines TRBV28 with TRBJ1-2; 7 bases are shared with TRBD1. V was pared by 2 bases and J by 7 bases, with 4 bases of the junction left unmatched. Looked up from germline, CDR1 is MDHEN and CDR2 is SYDVKM. This CDR3 is built from 13 residues. This CDR3 is CASSLGGTVGYTF. The CDR3 DNA is TGTGCCAGCAGTTTAGGGGGGACAGTTGGCTACACCTTC.

This clone was found a few times. V usage is TRBV29-1 and J usage is TRBJ2-5; 8 bases are a match to TRBD1. The J call is in doubt because the DNA end fits TRBJ2-7 better. Germline assignment: CDR1 SQVTM and CDR2 ANQGSEA. This CDR3 has 13 residues. Here the CDR3 DNA reads TGCAGCGCGTTGACAGGGGCCCCTAACGAGCAGTACTTC. Protein product: CSALTGAPNEQYF.

The gene calls are TRBV6-5 and TRBJ2-5; either TRBD1 or TRBD2 may fit D (5 bases each). The CDR3 consists of 14 residues. The V end lost 5 bases, the J end lost 7 bases, and 17 bases lay between the germline ends. The V gene's germline CDR1 is MNHEY and CDR2 SVGAGI. CDR3 DNA: TGTGCCAGCAGTACCGGGACCTACCCAGGGACCCAGTACTTC. It translates to CASSTGTYPGTQYF.

Only a few counts were recorded for this clone. The rearrangement links TRBV5-6 to TRBJ2-3; no definite D call. Looked up from germline, CDR1 is SGHDT and CDR2 is YYEEEE. This CDR3 spans 13 amino acids. Deletions cut 4 bases from V and 0 bases from J, with 6 bases between. The CDR3 here is CASSTPSTDTQYF. In DNA, the CDR3 is TGTGCCAGCAGCACACCTAGCACAGATACGCAGTATTTT.

The J gene is TRBJ1-1, the V gene TRBV10-3; D remains ambiguous. Germline values: CDR1 ENHRY, CDR2 SYGVKD. Trimming shortened V by 6 bases and J by 5 bases, and 10 bases separated the two germline ends. This CDR3 contains 12 residues. Here the CDR3 reads CAIRVTGTEAFF. The DNA of the CDR3 is TGTGCCATCAGAGTCACGGGGACTGAAGCTTTCTTT.

This clone was picked up a small number of times. This chain uses TRBV10-3 with TRBJ2-7, with D perhaps TRBD1 or TRBD2 (7 bases each). Trimming left V 8 bases short and J 5 bases short, with 19 bases between. The CDR3 consists of 14 residues. CDR1 and CDR2 from the germline V gene are ENHRY and SYGVKD. The chain's CDR3 is CAISRGGRSDEQYF. The CDR3 nucleotides read TGTGCCATCTCCAGGGGGGGTAGGTCAGACGAGCAGTACTTC.